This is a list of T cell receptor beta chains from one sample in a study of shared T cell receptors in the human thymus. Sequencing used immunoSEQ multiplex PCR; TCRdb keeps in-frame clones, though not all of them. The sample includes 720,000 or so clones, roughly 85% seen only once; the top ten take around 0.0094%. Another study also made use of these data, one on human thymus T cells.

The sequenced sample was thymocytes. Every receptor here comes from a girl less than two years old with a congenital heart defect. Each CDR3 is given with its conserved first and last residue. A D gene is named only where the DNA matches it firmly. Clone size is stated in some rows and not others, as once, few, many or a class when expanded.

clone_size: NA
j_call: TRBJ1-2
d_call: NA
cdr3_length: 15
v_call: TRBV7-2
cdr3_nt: TGTGCCAGCAGCTTAGTTTTCGGGGATCAATACGGCTACACCTTC
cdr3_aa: CASSLVFGDQYGYTF

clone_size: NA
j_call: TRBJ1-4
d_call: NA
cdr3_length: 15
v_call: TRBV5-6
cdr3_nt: TGTGCCAGCAGCTTAGTGACAAGGACTAATGAAAAACTGTTTTTT
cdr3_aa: CASSLVTRTNEKLFF

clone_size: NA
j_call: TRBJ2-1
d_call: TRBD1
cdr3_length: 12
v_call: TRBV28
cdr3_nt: TGTGCCAGCAGTCCGACAGGGGTAGAGCAGTTCTTC
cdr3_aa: CASSPTGVEQFF

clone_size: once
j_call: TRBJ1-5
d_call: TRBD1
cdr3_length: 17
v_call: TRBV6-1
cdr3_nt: TGTGCCAGCAGTGAATGGGTTGGAGGGGGCCCCAATCAGCCCCAGCATTTT
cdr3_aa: CASSEWVGGGPNQPQHF

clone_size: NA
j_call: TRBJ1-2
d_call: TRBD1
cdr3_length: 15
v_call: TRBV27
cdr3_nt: TGTGCCAGCAGTCCAGCGGAGAACAGGGGTGGTGGCTACACCTTC
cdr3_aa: CASSPAENRGGGYTF

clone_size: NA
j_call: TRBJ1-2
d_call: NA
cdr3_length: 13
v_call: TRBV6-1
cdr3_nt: TGTGCCAGCAGGAAGGATAGCAACTATGGCTACACCTTC
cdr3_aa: CASRKDSNYGYTF

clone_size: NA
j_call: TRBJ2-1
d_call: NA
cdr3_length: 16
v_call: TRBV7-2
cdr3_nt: TGTGCCAGCAGCTTAGATGTTCCAGGGCTGGTGAATGAGCAGTTCTTC
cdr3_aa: CASSLDVPGLVNEQFF

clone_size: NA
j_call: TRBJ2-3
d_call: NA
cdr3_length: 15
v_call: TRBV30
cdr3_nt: TGTGCCTGGAGCGGCCAGGAGGGGAGTTGGGATACGCAGTATTTT
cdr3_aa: CAWSGQEGSWDTQYF

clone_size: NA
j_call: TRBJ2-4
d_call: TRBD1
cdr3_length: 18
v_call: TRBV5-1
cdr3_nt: TGCGCCAGCAGCTTGATGCAAACAAGTGGAAGAACAGGGGGCATTCAGTACTTC
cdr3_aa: CASSLMQTSGRTGGIQYF

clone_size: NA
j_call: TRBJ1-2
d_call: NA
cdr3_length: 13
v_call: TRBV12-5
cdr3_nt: TGTGCTAGTGGCGGCGGGATCGACTATGGCTACACCTTC
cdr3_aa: CASGGGIDYGYTF

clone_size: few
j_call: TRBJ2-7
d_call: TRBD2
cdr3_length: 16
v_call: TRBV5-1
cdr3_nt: TGCGCCAGCAGCCCGGCGGGGGTTTACACCTCTGAGTTCCTGTACTTC
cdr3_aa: CASSPAGVYTSEFLYF

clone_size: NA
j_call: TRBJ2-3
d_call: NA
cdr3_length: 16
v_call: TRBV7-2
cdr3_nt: TGTGCCAGCAGCTCACTAGAGAGCTGGTGGACAGATACGCAGTATTTT
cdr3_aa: CASSSLESWWTDTQYF

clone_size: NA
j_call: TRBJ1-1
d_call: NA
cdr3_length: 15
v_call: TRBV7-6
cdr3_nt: TGTGCCAGCAGCTTATGGTTCGAGGGAAACACTGAAGCTTTCTTT
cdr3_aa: CASSLWFEGNTEAFF

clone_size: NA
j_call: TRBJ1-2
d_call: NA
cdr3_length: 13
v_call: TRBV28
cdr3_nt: TGTGCCAGCAGTTTAAGACAAACCTTTGGCTACACCTTC
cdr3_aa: CASSLRQTFGYTF

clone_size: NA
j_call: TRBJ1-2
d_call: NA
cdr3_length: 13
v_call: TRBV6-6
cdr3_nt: TGTGCCAGCAGTCTACAGGTTAGCTATGGCTACACCTTC
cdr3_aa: CASSLQVSYGYTF

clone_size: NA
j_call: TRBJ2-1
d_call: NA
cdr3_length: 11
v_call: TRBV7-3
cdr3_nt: TGTGCCAGCAGCATCGCAGGTGAGCAGTTCTTC
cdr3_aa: CASSIAGEQFF

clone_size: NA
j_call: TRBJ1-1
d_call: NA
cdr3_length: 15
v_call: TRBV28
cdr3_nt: TGTGCCAGCAGCTATTATCGTCGGGGTAGGGCTGAAGCTTTCTTT
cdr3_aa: CASSYYRRGRAEAFF

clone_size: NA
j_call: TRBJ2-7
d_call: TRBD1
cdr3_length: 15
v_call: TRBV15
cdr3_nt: TGTGCCACCAGCAGAGAGACAGGGGGCTCCCCCGAGCAGTACTTC
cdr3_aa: CATSRETGGSPEQYF

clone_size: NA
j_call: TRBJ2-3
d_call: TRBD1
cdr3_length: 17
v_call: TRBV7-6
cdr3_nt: TGTGCCAGCAGCTCTCCCACCGGACAGGGTTGGTCAGATACGCAGTATTTT
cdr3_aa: CASSSPTGQGWSDTQYF

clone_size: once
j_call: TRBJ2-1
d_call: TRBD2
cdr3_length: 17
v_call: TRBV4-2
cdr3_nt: TGTGCCAGCAGCCAAGCTCTGTTTAGACTAGCGGGCAATGAGCAGTTCTTC
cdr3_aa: CASSQALFRLAGNEQFF

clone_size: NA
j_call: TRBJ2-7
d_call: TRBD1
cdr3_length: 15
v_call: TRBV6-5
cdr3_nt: TGTGCCACCTCAGATTCACGGGACAGGGTAGACGAGCAGTACTTC
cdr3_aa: CATSDSRDRVDEQYF

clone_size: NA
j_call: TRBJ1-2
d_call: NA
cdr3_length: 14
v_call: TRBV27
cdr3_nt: TGTGCCAGCAGTCCCCGGACGGGAGGCTATGGCTACACCTTC
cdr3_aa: CASSPRTGGYGYTF

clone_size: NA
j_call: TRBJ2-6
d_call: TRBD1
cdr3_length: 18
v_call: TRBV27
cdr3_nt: TGTGCCAGCAGACTAAAGGACAGGTCAAAAAGTGGGGCCAACGTCCTGACTTTC
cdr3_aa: CASRLKDRSKSGANVLTF

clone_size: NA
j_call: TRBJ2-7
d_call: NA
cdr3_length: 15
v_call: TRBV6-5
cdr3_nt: TGTGCCAGCCAGGGGGGTGCGACAGGAAGGTACGAGCAGTACTTC
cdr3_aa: CASQGGATGRYEQYF

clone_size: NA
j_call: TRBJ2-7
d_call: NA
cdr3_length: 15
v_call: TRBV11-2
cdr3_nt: TGTGCCAGCAGCTTTGACCCCACAGTGTACTACGAGCAGTACTTC
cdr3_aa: CASSFDPTVYYEQYF

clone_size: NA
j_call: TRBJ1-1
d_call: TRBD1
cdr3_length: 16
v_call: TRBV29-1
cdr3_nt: TGCAGCGATCGACCTGGGGACAGGGATATGAACACTGAAGCTTTCTTT
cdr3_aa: CSDRPGDRDMNTEAFF

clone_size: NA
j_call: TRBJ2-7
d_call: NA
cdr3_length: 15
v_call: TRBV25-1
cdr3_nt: TGTGCCAGCAGTGAGACTACGCCGTGGTTCTACGAGCAGTACTTC
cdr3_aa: CASSETTPWFYEQYF

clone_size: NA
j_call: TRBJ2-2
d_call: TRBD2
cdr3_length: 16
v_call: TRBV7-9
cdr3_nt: TGTGCCAGCAGCTTCCGGGACTATACAAACACCGGGGAGCTGTTTTTT
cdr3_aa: CASSFRDYTNTGELFF

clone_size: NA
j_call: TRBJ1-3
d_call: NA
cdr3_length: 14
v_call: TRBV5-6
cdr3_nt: TGTGCCAGCAGCTCCAGGGGATCTGGAAACACCATATATTTT
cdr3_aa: CASSSRGSGNTIYF

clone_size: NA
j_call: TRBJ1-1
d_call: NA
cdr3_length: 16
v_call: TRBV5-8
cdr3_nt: TGTGCCAGCAGCTTTAGGGAACAGGGTCGGCACACTGAAGCTTTCTTT
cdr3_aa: CASSFREQGRHTEAFF

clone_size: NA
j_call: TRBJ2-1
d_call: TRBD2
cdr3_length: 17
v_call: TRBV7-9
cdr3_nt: TGTGCCAGCAGCGAGGCGGACCTATCGGGGGGTCCTAATGAGCAGTTCTTC
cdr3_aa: CASSEADLSGGPNEQFF

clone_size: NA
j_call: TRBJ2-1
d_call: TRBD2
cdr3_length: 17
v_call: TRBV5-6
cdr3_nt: TGTGCCAGCAGCTTGGGGACTAGCGGGGGGGCCTTCAATGAGCAGTTCTTC
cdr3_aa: CASSLGTSGGAFNEQFF

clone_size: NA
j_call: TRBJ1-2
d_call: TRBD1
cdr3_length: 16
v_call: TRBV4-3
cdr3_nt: TGCGCCAGCAGCCAAGAGGACAGGGGCGTTTATTATGGCTACACCTTC
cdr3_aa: CASSQEDRGVYYGYTF

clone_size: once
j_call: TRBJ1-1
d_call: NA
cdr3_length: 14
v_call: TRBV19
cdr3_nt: TGTGCCAGTAGCCCCCATGCCACTAACACTGAAGCTTTCTTT
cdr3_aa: CASSPHATNTEAFF

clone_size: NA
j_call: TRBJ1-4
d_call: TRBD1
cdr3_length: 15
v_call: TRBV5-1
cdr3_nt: TGCGCCAGCAGCTTGAAACAGGGGGCAGGGGAAAAACTGTTTTTT
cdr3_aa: CASSLKQGAGEKLFF

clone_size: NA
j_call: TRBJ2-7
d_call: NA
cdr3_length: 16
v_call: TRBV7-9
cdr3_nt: TGTGCCAGCAGCTCCCCCCGGGGTGTTCTCTCCTACGAGCAGTACTTC
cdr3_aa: CASSSPRGVLSYEQYF

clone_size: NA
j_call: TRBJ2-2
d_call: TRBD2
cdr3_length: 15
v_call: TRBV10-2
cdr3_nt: TGCGCCAGCAGTCCGGGACTACCGAACACCGAGGAGCTGTTTTTT
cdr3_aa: CASSPGLPNTEELFF

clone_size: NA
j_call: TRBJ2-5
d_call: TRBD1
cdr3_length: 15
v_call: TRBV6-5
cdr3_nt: TGTGCCAGCAGCTACGACAGGGGGTCAGGAGAGACCCAGTACTTC
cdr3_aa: CASSYDRGSGETQYF

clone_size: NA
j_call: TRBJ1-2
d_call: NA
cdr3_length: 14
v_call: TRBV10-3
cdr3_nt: TGTGCCATCAGTGAGTCAGCGGGAGGTCGTGGCTACACCTTC
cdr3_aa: CAISESAGGRGYTF

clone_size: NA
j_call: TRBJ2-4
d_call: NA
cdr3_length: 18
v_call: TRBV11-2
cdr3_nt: TGTGCCAGCAGCTTAGCCGGGACAACTTTTGGGGCCAAAAACATTCAGTACTTC
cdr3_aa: CASSLAGTTFGAKNIQYF

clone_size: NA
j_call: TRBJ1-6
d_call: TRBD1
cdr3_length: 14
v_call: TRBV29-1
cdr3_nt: TGCAGCGTCGCCGGGACAGACCCTGGGACACCCCTCCACTTT
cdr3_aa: CSVAGTDPGTPLHF

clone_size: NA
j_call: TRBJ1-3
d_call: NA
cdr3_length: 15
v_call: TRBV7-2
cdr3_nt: TGTGCCAGCAGCTTACCCGTAGACAATGGAAACACCATATATTTT
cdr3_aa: CASSLPVDNGNTIYF

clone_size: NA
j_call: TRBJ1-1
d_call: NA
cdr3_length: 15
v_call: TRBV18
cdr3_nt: TGTGCCAGCTCCCAGTCGGGAATCCCGCCCCTTGAAGCTTTCTTT
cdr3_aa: CASSQSGIPPLEAFF

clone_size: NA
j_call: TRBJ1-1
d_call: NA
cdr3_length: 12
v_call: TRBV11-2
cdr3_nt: TGTGCCAGCAGCTCGTTGCAGGGTGCGACTTTCTTT
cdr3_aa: CASSSLQGATFF

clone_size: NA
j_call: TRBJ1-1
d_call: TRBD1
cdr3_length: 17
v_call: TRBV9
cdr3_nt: TGTGCCAGCAGCCCCCGTGACAGGGGGAATTTGGACACTGAAGCTTTCTTT
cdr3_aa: CASSPRDRGNLDTEAFF

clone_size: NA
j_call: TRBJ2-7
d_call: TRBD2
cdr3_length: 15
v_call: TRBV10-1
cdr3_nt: TGCGCCAGCAGTGAGTCTAGCGGGGGGACTTACGAGCAGTACTTC
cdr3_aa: CASSESSGGTYEQYF

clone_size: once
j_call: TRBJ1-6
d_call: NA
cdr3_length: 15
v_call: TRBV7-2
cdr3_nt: TGTGCCAGCAGTTTGGAGTTTCGGTATAATTCACCCCTCCACTTT
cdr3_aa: CASSLEFRYNSPLHF

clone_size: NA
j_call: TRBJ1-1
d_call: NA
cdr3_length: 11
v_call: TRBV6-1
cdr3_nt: TGTGCCAGCACCATTCCCCCGGGGGCTTTCTTT
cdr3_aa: CASTIPPGAFF

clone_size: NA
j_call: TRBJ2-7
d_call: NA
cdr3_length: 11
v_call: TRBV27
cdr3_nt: TGTGCCAGCAGTTCACCCGGCGAGCAGTACTTC
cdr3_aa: CASSSPGEQYF

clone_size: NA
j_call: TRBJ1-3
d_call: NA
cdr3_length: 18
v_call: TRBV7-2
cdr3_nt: TGTGCCAGCAGCTTGATACTTTCGGGGGGCGCTGGTGGAAACACCATATATTTT
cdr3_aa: CASSLILSGGAGGNTIYF

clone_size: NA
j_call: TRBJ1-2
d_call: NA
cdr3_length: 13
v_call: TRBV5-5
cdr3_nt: TGTGCCAGCAGCTTGGTCTTCACAGAACACCACACCTTC
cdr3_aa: CASSLVFTEHHTF

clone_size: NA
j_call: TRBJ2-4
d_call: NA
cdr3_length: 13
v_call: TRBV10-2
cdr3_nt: TGCGCCACCGACGGGAAGGGTAAAAACATTCAGTACTTC
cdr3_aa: CATDGKGKNIQYF

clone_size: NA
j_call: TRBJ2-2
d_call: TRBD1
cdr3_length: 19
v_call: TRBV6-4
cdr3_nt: TGTGCCAGCAGTGACTCGAAAGCGACAGGGGGCGCCGGCACCGGGGAGCTGTTTTTT
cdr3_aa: CASSDSKATGGAGTGELFF